These T cell receptor beta chains were read from a single sample in a study of fetal regulatory T cell absence and autoimmunity. Here immunoSEQ multiplex PCR was the method, and the copy in TCRdb shows in-frame clones only, minus some. Of approximately 46,000 clones in the sample, around 85% were seen once. Sequencing was performed on cord blood. The receptors stem from a newborn boy with IPEX syndrome. Both conserved end residues are part of each CDR3. D genes are given only for firm matches. Clone size appears in some rows only: once, few, many, or a class for an expanded clone.

TRBJ2-2 | - | - | TRBV5-6 | TGTGCCAGCAGCTTGAATGAGTGGAGTCGGGGATGGACCGGGGAGCTGTTTTTT | CASSLNEWSRGWTGELFF
TRBJ2-3 | TRBD2 | - | TRBV9 | TGTGCCAGCAGCGTAAGGAGCGGGGGGCGGGCAGGACCAGATACGCAGTATTTT | CASSVRSGGRAGPDTQYF
TRBJ1-5 | - | - | TRBV19 | TGTGCCAGTAGTATCCTAGGTAATAGCAATCAGCCCCAGCATTTT | CASSILGNSNQPQHF
TRBJ2-5 | TRBD2 | - | TRBV5-1 | TGCGCCAGCAGCTTACCGACTAGCGGGGGGTCGGAGACCCAGTACTTC | CASSLPTSGGSETQYF
TRBJ1-1 | - | - | TRBV7-2 | TGTGCCAGCAGCATTCCCGGGACTTTGAACACTGAAGCTTTCTTT | CASSIPGTLNTEAFF
TRBJ2-7 | - | - | TRBV23-1 | TGCGCCGCTCCCGACAGTTCCTACGAGCAGTACTTC | CAAPDSSYEQYF
TRBJ2-3 | TRBD1 | once | TRBV5-1 | TGCGCCAGCAGCTACAGGGGGCGCACAGATACGCAGTATTTT | CASSYRGRTDTQYF
TRBJ2-3 | TRBD1 | once | TRBV11-3 | TGTGCCAGCAGCTTCCCCCCGACAGGGGGCGAAGGAAAAGATACGCAGTATTTT | CASSFPPTGGEGKDTQYF
TRBJ2-4 | - | - | TRBV19 | TGTGCCAGTAGTATGATTAGACAACTAGCCAAAAACATTCAGTACTTC | CASSMIRQLAKNIQYF
TRBJ1-3 | - | - | TRBV7-9 | TGTGCCAGCAGCTTAGCGGAGGTGGGGGGAAACACCATATATTTT | CASSLAEVGGNTIYF
TRBJ2-5 | TRBD2 | - | TRBV5-4 | TGTGCCAGCAGCTCCTTAGCGGGAGGGGGGGAGACCCAGTACTTC | CASSSLAGGGETQYF
TRBJ2-5 | - | - | TRBV25-1 | TGTGCCAGCAGTGAATTTGAGGGGGGCGTGACCCAGTACTTC | CASSEFEGGVTQYF
TRBJ1-1 | - | - | TRBV29-1 | TGCAGCGTTGCCTGGAACACTGAAGCTTTCTTT | CSVAWNTEAFF
TRBJ2-3 | - | - | TRBV7-2 | TGTGCCAGCAGCTTACAATCGGCCTACACAGATACGCAGTATTTT | CASSLQSAYTDTQYF
TRBJ2-7 | TRBD1 | - | TRBV11-2 | TGTGCCAGCAGCTCCGGACAGGGGAGCTCCTACGAGCAGTACTTC | CASSSGQGSSYEQYF
TRBJ2-7 | TRBD1 | few | TRBV5-6 | TGTGCCAGCAGCCCCTACAGGGGGCAAGTGGAGCAGTACTTC | CASSPYRGQVEQYF
TRBJ1-2 | - | - | TRBV25-1 | TGTGCCAGCAGTGGTCAGGGTCCCTATGGCTACACCTTC | CASSGQGPYGYTF
TRBJ2-7 | TRBD2 | - | TRBV11-3 | TGTGCCAGCAGCTTAGGGCTAGCGGGGGGGCCCTACGAGCAGTACTTC | CASSLGLAGGPYEQYF
TRBJ1-2 | TRBD1 | - | TRBV10-3 | TGTGCCATCAGTGAGTCGGACAGGGGGCCTCTTGGCTACACCTTC | CAISESDRGPLGYTF
TRBJ2-1 | TRBD2 | - | TRBV11-3 | TGTGCCAGCAGCCCCGGACTAGCGGGAGGCTCCTACAATGAGCAGTTCTTC | CASSPGLAGGSYNEQFF